This T cell receptor beta chain is from a study of identical twins. MiXCR was run by TCRdb on the 5' RACE reads, yielding one entry per CDR3 protein. The table lists 200,000 to 250,000 distinct CDR3 sequences, approximately 6.8% of them singletons, with approximately 5.4% in the top ten. This clonotype was seen ten or more times. The CDR3 covers 12 residues. From germline, CDR1 is SEHNR and CDR2 FQNEAQ (reference sequence). J was trimmed by 10 bases and V by 1 base; bases with no gene match: 3. The same data also went into a second study, on yellow fever vaccine responses in identical twins.

This receptor was taken from a woman younger than 35 in good health. This chain joins TRBV7-9 and TRBJ2-7; TRBD2 matches 8 bases. The source material was CD8+ T cells sorted from blood. Here the CDR3 DNA reads TGTGCCAGCAGCTTAGTACTAGCGGAACAGTACTTC. This encodes CASSLVLAEQYF.